This T cell receptor beta chain was identified in a study of T cell repertoires in cytomegalovirus infection. TCRdb redid the calling of the reads with MiXCR, one entry per CDR3 protein. The sample lists approximately 150,000 distinct CDR3 sequences, 20% to 25% occurring once. Looked up from germline, CDR1 is MNHEY and CDR2 is SVGEGT. This CDR3 has 17 amino acids. Trimming stripped 4 bases from V and 3 bases from J, with 19 bases between. About this clonotype: Its matching antigen is unknown.

Here the sequenced sample was CD8+ T cells from cultured PBMCs, taken from culture after CMV antigen stimulation. The chain joins TRBV6-2 or TRBV6-3 to TRBJ1-5; D possibly corresponds to TRBD1 (6 bases). This sequence was found in a human donor in good health (CMV status not recorded). Some clones in this sample may be carry-over from other donors' samples. The CDR3 DNA follows: TGTGCCAGCAGTTGCCCCAACAGGGAGGTAGTCAATCAGCCCCAGCATTTT. This gives the protein CASSCPNREVVNQPQHF.